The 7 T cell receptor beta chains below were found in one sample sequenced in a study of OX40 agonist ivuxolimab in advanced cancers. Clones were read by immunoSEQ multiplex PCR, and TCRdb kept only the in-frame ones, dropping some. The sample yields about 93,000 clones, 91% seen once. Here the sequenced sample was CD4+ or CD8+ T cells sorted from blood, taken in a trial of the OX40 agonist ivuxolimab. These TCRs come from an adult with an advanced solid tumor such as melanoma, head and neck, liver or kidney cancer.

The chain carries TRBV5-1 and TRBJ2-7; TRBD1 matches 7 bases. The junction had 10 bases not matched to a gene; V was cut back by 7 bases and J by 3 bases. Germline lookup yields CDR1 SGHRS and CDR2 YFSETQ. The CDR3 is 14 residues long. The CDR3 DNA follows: TGCGCCAGCGCCCAGGGGGTTGTGGGCTACGAGCAGTACTTC. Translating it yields CASAQGVVGYEQYF.

The CDR3, as DNA: TGTGCCAGCAGCCCTTTTGGGACAGCCTCCTACAATGAGCAGTTCTTC. It translates to CASSPFGTASYNEQFF. The chain employs TRBV5-5 and TRBJ2-1; 7 bases align to TRBD1. Germline CDR1 is SGHKS and CDR2 is YYEKEE (reference sequence). This CDR3 contains 16 residues. V lost 4 bases to trimming and J lost 0 bases; unmatched junction nucleotides: 7.

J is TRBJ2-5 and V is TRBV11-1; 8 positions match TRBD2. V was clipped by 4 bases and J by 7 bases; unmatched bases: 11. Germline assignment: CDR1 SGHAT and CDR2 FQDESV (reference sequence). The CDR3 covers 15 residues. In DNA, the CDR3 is TGTGCCAGCAGCTCACTAGCGGCCCCGGTTTGGACCCAGTACTTC. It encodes CASSSLAAPVWTQYF.

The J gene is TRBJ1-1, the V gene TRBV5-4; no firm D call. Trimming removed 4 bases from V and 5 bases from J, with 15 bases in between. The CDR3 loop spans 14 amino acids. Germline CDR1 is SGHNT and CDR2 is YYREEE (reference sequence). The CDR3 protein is CASSLGPERTEAFF. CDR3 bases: TGTGCCAGCAGCCTTGGACCGGAACGGACTGAAGCTTTCTTT.

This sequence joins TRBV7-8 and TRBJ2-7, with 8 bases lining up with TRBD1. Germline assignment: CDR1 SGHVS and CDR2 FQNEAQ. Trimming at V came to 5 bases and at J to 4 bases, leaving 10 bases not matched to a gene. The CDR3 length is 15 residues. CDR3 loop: CASSRRQGNRYEQYF. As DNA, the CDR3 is TGTGCCAGCAGCCGCCGACAGGGGAATCGATACGAGCAGTACTTC.

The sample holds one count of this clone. CDR3 nucleotide sequence: TGTGCCAGCTTAGGGACAGGCGAGAACACCGGGGAGCTGTTTTTT. The encoded protein is CASLGTGENTGELFF. This chain joins TRBV18 and TRBJ2-2; TRBD1 matches at 8 bases. This CDR3 has 15 amino acids. Trimming took 7 bases from V and 1 from J; bases not matched to a gene: 5. From germline, CDR1 is KGHSH and CDR2 LQKENI. Based on the CDR3 plus reference TRBV18 and TRBJ2-2, the full variable domain is NAGVMQNPRHLVRRRGQEARLRCSPMKGHSHVYWYRQLPEEGLKFMVYLQKENIIDESGMPKERFSAEFPKEGPSILRIQQVVRGDSAAYFCASLGTGENTGELFFGEGSRLTVL.

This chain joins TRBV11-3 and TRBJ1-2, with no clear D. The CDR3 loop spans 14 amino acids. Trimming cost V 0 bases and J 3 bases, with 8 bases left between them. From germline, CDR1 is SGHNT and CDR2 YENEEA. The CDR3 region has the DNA TGTGCCAGCAGCTTAGATCGGGCAGACTATGGCTACACCTTC. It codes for CASSLDRADYGYTF.